The 10 T cell receptor beta chains presented below share a single source sample, sequenced in a study of cytomegalovirus exposure and HLA in healthy donors (TCRdb year 2017). Library preparation employed the immunoSEQ multiplex PCR assay. A mixture of 60 forward primers for TCR Vbeta segments and 13 reverse primers for TCR Jbeta segments was used in the multiplex PCR. TCRdb stores this immuneACCESS table with in-frame sequences only. Part of the clones is absent; in the studies checked, under half of the shortfall reflects unresolved V genes, and no reason is known for the rest. This sample holds 150,000 to 200,000 clones; around 77% were observed only once. Roughly 1.4% of the sample lies in the top ten. The sample consisted of PBMCs. These receptors were obtained from a man aged 60-69 years in good health and CMV-seronegative.

The chain couples TRBV5-1 to TRBJ1-2; no firm D call. CDR3 length: 13 amino acids. Deletions cut 0 bases from V and 7 bases from J, with 10 bases between. Germline V CDR1 and CDR2: SGHRS, YFSETQ. The chain's CDR3 is CASSLATGSGYTF. CDR3 in DNA: TGCGCCAGCAGCTTGGCCACGGGGTCTGGCTACACCTTC.

This clone has a single count. This is likely a read error, given that the CDR3 carries no conserved phenylalanine or tryptophan at its end. The chain's CDR3 is CASSDTLAVLKNIQYL. CDR3 DNA sequence: TGTGCCAGCAGTGACACCCTGGCGGTGCTCAAAAACATTCAGTACCTC. The J gene is TRBJ2-4, the V gene TRBV2; D call uncertain. The CDR3 has 16 residues. V lost 3 bases and J lost 3, with 15 bases in between. Germline values: CDR1 SNHLY, CDR2 FYNNEI.

The CDR3 loop is CASRPFLSGRAIYEQYF. The CDR3 coding sequence is TGTGCCAGCAGACCTTTTCTTAGCGGGAGGGCCATTTACGAGCAGTACTTC. The genes are TRBV28 and TRBJ2-7; 11 bases align to TRBD2. The CDR3 contains 17 residues. With 6 bases clipped from V and 4 bases from J, the junction kept 14 bases outside the gene matches. Per the germline V gene, CDR1 is MDHEN and CDR2 is SYDVKM.

This chain joins TRBV18 and TRBJ1-5; 8 bases align to TRBD1. Germline V gene data show CDR1 as KGHSH and CDR2 as LQKENI. V dropped 3 bases and J dropped 11; count of bases not matched to a gene: 9. The CDR3 covers 14 residues. CDR3 nucleotide sequence: TGTGCCAGCTCACCGGGACAGGAAAGCTCGTCCCAGCATTTT. Protein: CASSPGQESSSQHF. The variable domain in full, completed from reference TRBV18 and TRBJ1-5, reads NAGVMQNPRHLVRRRGQEARLRCSPMKGHSHVYWYRQLPEEGLKFMVYLQKENIIDESGMPKERFSAEFPKEGPSILRIQQVVRGDSAAYFCASSPGQESSSQHFGDGTRLSIL.

The rearrangement links TRBV4-2 to TRBJ2-7; 10 bases match TRBD1. Looked up from germline, CDR1 is LGHNA and CDR2 is YNFKEQ. CDR3 length: 17 amino acids. V dropped 1 base and J dropped 1; count of bases not matched to a gene: 7. For the CDR3, the DNA is TGTGCCAGCAGCCAAGCCCTCTCGGGACAGGGGTCCTACGAGCAGTACTTC. Translated, it gives CASSQALSGQGSYEQYF.

This sequence joins TRBV25-1 and TRBJ1-5; D is undetermined. CDR3 length: 13 amino acids. Trimming cost V 1 base and J 3 bases, with 4 bases left between them. The germline gives CDR1 MGHDK, CDR2 SYGVNS. The CDR3 loop is CASSESLNQPQHF. DNA for the CDR3: TGTGCCAGCAGTGAATCTCTCAATCAGCCCCAGCATTTT.

This sequence joins TRBV18 and TRBJ1-6; TRBD1 matches at 9 bases. V was pared by 4 bases and J by 7 bases, with 2 bases of the junction left unmatched. The CDR3 is made up of 14 amino acids. Germline lookup yields CDR1 KGHSH and CDR2 LQKENI. The CDR3 loop is CASSRDRANSPLHF. CDR3 nucleotide sequence: TGTGCCAGCTCACGGGACAGGGCGAATTCACCCCTCCACTTT.

The V gene is TRBV28, the J gene TRBJ2-7, with D uncertain. The CDR3 length is 12 residues. Trimming removed 5 bases at V and 3 bases at J, with 8 bases between. CDR1 and CDR2 (germline): MDHEN, SYDVKM. The CDR3 is CASSLNNYEQYF. The CDR3 DNA is TGTGCCAGCAGTCTCAACAACTACGAGCAGTACTTC.

The chain has TRBV19 and TRBJ1-3, with D perhaps matching TRBD1 (6 bases). The CDR3 sequence is 13 residues long. The V and J ends lost 5 bases and 4 bases respectively, with 9 bases between them. Germline V gene lookup returns CDR1 LNHDA and CDR2 SQIVND (reference sequence). The CDR3 sequence is CASSAGQGNTIYF. CDR3 in DNA: TGTGCCAGTAGTGCCGGACAGGGAAACACCATATATTTT.

The CDR3 nucleotides read TGTGCCAGCAGCCCGGGACAGGGGAACACTGAAGCTTTCTTT. Translation: CASSPGQGNTEAFF. The chain joins TRBV5-4 to TRBJ1-1; 9 bases map to TRBD1. Germline values: CDR1 SGHNT, CDR2 YYREEE (reference sequence). This CDR3 is built from 14 residues. J gave up 1 base and V 4 bases, and 2 bases lay outside the gene matches.